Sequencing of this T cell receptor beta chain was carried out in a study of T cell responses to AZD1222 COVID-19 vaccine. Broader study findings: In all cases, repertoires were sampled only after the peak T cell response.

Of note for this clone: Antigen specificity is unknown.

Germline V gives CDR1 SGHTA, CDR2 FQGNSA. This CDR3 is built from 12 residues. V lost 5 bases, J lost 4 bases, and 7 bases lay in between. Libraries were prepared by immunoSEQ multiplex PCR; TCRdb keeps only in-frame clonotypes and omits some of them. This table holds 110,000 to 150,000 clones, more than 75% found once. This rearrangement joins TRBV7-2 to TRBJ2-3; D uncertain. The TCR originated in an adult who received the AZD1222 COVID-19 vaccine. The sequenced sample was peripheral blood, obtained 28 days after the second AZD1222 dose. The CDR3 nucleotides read TGTGCCAGCAGCGTGGCGGCAGATACGCAGTATTTT. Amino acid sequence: CASSVAADTQYF.